The 16 T cell receptor beta chains below all came from one sample that was sequenced in a study of vaccination and CD4 T cells after COVID-19. The Oncomine TCR Beta short-read assay was what sequenced the DNA obtained from cultured CD4+ T cells. Each CDR3 protein is one row after TCRdb ran MiXCR on the PCR reads. Of approximately 18,000 distinct CDR3 sequences listed, 55% to 60% were seen once; the top ten hold 9.4%. These receptors' antigens are unknown. Treatment defined: approximately 9-day PBMC culture with coronavirus spike peptide pools or control peptides (ViraFEST assay). Sequences were obtained from CD4+ T cells from blood, cultured in vitro. The receptors come from a human donor who had recovered from COVID-19.

The chain uses TRBV7-9 and TRBJ1-2; 12 bases are a match to TRBD1. The CDR3 runs 19 residues. V shed 3 bases, J shed 4 bases, and the junction held 15 bases outside the gene matches. Germline lookup yields CDR1 SEHNR and CDR2 FQNEAQ (reference sequence). CDR3 sequence: CASSLDIGTGGGKIYGYTF. As DNA, the CDR3 is TGTGCCAGCAGCTTGGATATCGGGACAGGGGGCGGGAAGATCTATGGCTACACCTTC. The full variable domain, in which reference TRBV7-9 and TRBJ1-2 provide the parts outside the CDR3, is DTGVSQNPRHKITKRGQNVTFRCDPISEHNRLYWYRQTLGQGPEFLTYFQNEAQLEKSRLLSDRFSAERPKGSFSTLEIQRTEQGDSAMYLCASSLDIGTGGGKIYGYTFGSGTRLTVV.

The chain has TRBV24-1 and TRBJ1-5; no firm D call. The ends were cut back, 0 bases at V and 7 bases at J, with 12 bases in the middle. This CDR3 spans 15 amino acids. Germline V gene sequence: CDR1 KGHDR, CDR2 SFDVKD. In DNA form, the CDR3 reads TGTGCCACCAGTGATTTGCAAGAAGGCCGCCAGCCCCAGCATTTT. Its protein product is CATSDLQEGRQPQHF.

The V gene is TRBV2, the J gene TRBJ1-1; TRBD1 matches 8 bases. The V gene's germline CDR1 is SNHLY and CDR2 FYNNEI. The V gene end was trimmed by 6 bases and the J gene end by 1 base; junction bases not matched to a gene: 1. CDR3 length equals 13 residues. CDR3 loop: CASRTGANTEAFF. In DNA form, the CDR3 reads TGTGCCAGCAGGACAGGGGCGAACACTGAAGCTTTCTTT.

The chain uses TRBV7-2 and TRBJ2-5; no definite D call. Germline CDR1 reads SGHTA; CDR2 reads FQGNSA. V was shortened by 5 bases and J by 1 base, with 11 bases between the two germline ends. The CDR3 is made up of 14 amino acids. As DNA, the CDR3 is TGTGCCAGCAGCCCAACGCAGGCCCAAGAGACCCAGTACTTC. Translation: CASSPTQAQETQYF.

This rearrangement joins TRBV20-1 to TRBJ2-1, with 11 positions matching TRBD2. This CDR3 has 15 amino acids. V shed 7 bases and J 7 bases; nucleotides not matched to a gene: 12. The germline gives CDR1 DFQATT, CDR2 SNEGSKA (reference sequence). CDR3 in DNA: TGCAGTGTTTCAAAGGGGACTAGCGGTTCTAATGAGCAGTTCTTC. Residues: CSVSKGTSGSNEQFF.

The chain links TRBV4-1 to TRBJ2-2, with 9 positions matching TRBD1. The CDR3 contains 15 residues. CDR1 and CDR2 (germline): MGHRA, YSYEKL. The junction had 8 bases not matched to a gene; V was cut back by 6 bases and J by 6 bases. The CDR3 loop reads CASRQPGQGPGELFF. CDR3 DNA sequence: TGCGCCAGCAGACAACCGGGACAGGGCCCCGGGGAGCTGTTTTTT.

The rearrangement joins TRBV6-1 to TRBJ2-7; D not resolved. Germline V CDR1 and CDR2: MNHNS, SASEGT. The CDR3 is made up of 14 amino acids. V was cut by 4 bases and J by 0 bases, with 10 bases left in between. CDR3 nucleotide sequence: TGTGCCAGCAGTGGGATCAGCCTCTCCTACGAGCAGTACTTC. It is translated as CASSGISLSYEQYF.

This chain joins TRBV6-1 and TRBJ1-6; D is undetermined. The CDR3 sequence is 17 residues long. Deletions cut 4 bases from V and 7 bases from J, with 20 bases between. The V gene's germline CDR1 is MNHNS and CDR2 SASEGT. In DNA, the CDR3 is TGTGCCAGCAGTGTAATGTGGGATAGCGGATTCAATTCACCCCTCCACTTT. Translated, it gives CASSVMWDSGFNSPLHF.

This chain uses TRBV7-3 with TRBJ1-3; D remains ambiguous. Germline V lookup: CDR1 SGHTA, CDR2 FQGTGA. The CDR3 spans 16 residues. The ends were cut back, 1 base at V and 0 bases at J, with 10 bases in the middle. The CDR3 DNA sequence: TGTGCCAGCAGCTTAAATGGGGAGAGCTCTGGAAACACCATATATTTT. Translation gives CASSLNGESSGNTIYF. Based on the CDR3 plus reference TRBV7-3 and TRBJ1-3, the full variable domain is GAGVSQTPSNKVTEKGKYVELRCDPISGHTALYWYRQSLGQGPEFLIYFQGTGAADDSGLPNDRFFAVRPEGSVSTLKIQRTERGDSAVYLCASSLNGESSGNTIYFGEGSWLTVV.

This clonotype was counted only a few times. This chain uses TRBV30 with TRBJ1-5; TRBD1 matches at 7 bases. Germline V gene data show CDR1 as GTSNPN and CDR2 as SVGIG (reference sequence). J gave up 11 bases and V 2 bases, and 3 bases lay outside the gene matches. The CDR3 length is 11 residues. CDR3 sequence reads: CAWSLQGTQHF. The CDR3 region has the DNA TGTGCCTGGAGTTTACAGGGGACCCAGCATTTT.

The chain uses TRBV20-1 and TRBJ1-5, with D perhaps TRBD1 (5 bases). The germline CDR1 and CDR2 sequences are DFQATT and SNEGSKA (reference sequence). This CDR3 contains 15 residues. V gave up 3 bases and J gave up 11 bases, with 23 bases separating them. CDR3 protein: CSASPYGGLPVAQHF. The CDR3 bases are TGCAGTGCTAGTCCATATGGGGGGTTACCCGTGGCCCAGCATTTT.

The rearrangement uses TRBV20-1 and TRBJ1-2, with D unresolved. The CDR3 length is 13 residues. Germline CDR1 reads DFQATT; CDR2 reads SNEGSKA (reference sequence). V lost 3 bases and J lost 8, with 16 bases in between. This CDR3 is CSASLGLPVGYTF. The CDR3 nucleotides are TGCAGTGCTAGTCTGGGTCTCCCCGTAGGCTACACCTTC.

The chain combines TRBV7-9 with TRBJ1-1; unclear D gene. This CDR3 spans 13 amino acids. V lost 8 bases, J lost 0 bases, and 10 bases lay in between. Germline V gene data show CDR1 as SEHNR and CDR2 as FQNEAQ (reference sequence). The CDR3: CASCYAMNTEAFF. In DNA form, the CDR3 reads TGTGCCAGCTGCTACGCCATGAACACTGAAGCTTTCTTT.

The V gene is TRBV5-1, the J gene TRBJ2-7, with 8 bases matching TRBD2. J was trimmed by 7 bases and V by 0 bases; bases with no gene match: 9. CDR3 length: 15 residues. In germline, CDR1 is SGHRS, CDR2 YFSETQ. The CDR3 bases are TGCGCCAGCAGCTTGGGGACTAGCCAGACGTTGGAGCAGTACTTC. Its protein product is CASSLGTSQTLEQYF.

This clonotype qualifies as medium-sized (0.01 to 0.1%). The chain is built from TRBV5-1 and TRBJ1-1, with 12 bases fitting TRBD1. The CDR3 contains 15 residues. V gave up 4 bases and J gave up 10 bases; unmatched junction bases: 11. The germline V gene encodes CDR1 SGHRS and CDR2 YFSETQ. CDR3 residues: CASSEGTGGSIGAFF. In DNA, the CDR3 is TGCGCCAGCAGCGAAGGGACAGGGGGCTCAATAGGAGCTTTCTTT. The full variable domain, its missing parts supplied by reference TRBV5-1 and TRBJ1-1, is KAGVTQTPRYLIKTRGQQVTLSCSPISGHRSVSWYQQTPGQGLQFLFEYFSETQRNKGNFPGRFSGRQFSNSRSEMNVSTLELGDSALYLCASSEGTGGSIGAFFGQGTRLTVV.

This clonotype has a handful of counts. The V call is TRBV18, the J call TRBJ1-1; a possible D gene is TRBD1 (6 bases). CDR1 KGHSH and CDR2 LQKENI come from the germline V gene. This CDR3 has 12 amino acids. V lost 6 bases and J lost 1, with 6 bases in between. This CDR3 reads CASSTGNTEAFF. For the CDR3, the DNA is TGTGCCAGCTCGACAGGGAACACTGAAGCTTTCTTT. The full variable domain, its missing parts supplied by reference TRBV18 and TRBJ1-1, is NAGVMQNPRHLVRRRGQEARLRCSPMKGHSHVYWYRQLPEEGLKFMVYLQKENIIDESGMPKERFSAEFPKEGPSILRIQQVVRGDSAAYFCASSTGNTEAFFGQGTRLTVV.